The present entry profiles one TCR beta chain with its context. These data originate in a study of blood T cell repertoires in COVID-19. Study as a whole: Acute and convalescent COVID-19 samples came from the United States, Italy and Spain. T cells, B-cell-depleted T cells, or PBMCs provided the cDNA or gDNA that served as material.

The V gene end was trimmed by 4 bases and the J gene end by 7 bases; junction bases not matched to a gene: 8. The CDR3 extends over 15 amino acids. Per germline, CDR1 SGHNT and CDR2 YENEEA. As originally analysed: Reference gene primer amplification in the assay estimated nucleated cell counts. TCRdb's table, derived via immunoSEQ multiplex PCR, lists solely in-frame clones and lacks some. For V, J and clone size, that table is used; D and trimming come from the DNA. Here the sample spans around 190,000 clones, about 88% being singletons. The V and J genes are TRBV11-3 and TRBJ2-1; TRBD2 matches at 9 bases. The sequence was collected from a human donor in a cohort sampled during active COVID-19. The sequenced sample consisted of peripheral blood. This chain's CDR3 is CASSYSGSSRNEQFF. The CDR3 bases are TGTGCCAGCAGCTATAGCGGGAGCAGTAGGAATGAGCAGTTCTTC.